One sample yielded the 30 T cell receptor beta chains listed below, sequenced in a study of blood T cells in healthy people across ages. Primers used in a second PCR of about 7 to 11 cycles were a sample-barcoded 5' primer and a J-beta primer mix. TCRdb re-called the 5' RACE reads with MiXCR, one entry per CDR3 protein. Of around 790,000 distinct CDR3 sequences in the sample, about 42% were seen once. Sequencing used blood. The source is a man in his fifties or sixties in good health.

In nucleotides, the CDR3 is TGCGCCAGCAGCCGACAGTTAGGACAGGGGGAAGCTTTCTTT. Residues: CASSRQLGQGEAFF. The gene calls are TRBV4-1 and TRBJ1-1; 9 bases match TRBD1. The ends lost 4 bases at V and 8 bases at J; junction bases unmatched: 8. This CDR3 has 14 residues. Germline V gives CDR1 MGHRA, CDR2 YSYEKL.

The chain employs TRBV18 and TRBJ2-1, with D unclear. Germline loops: CDR1 KGHSH, CDR2 LQKENI. V lost 0 bases and J 2 bases, leaving 2 bases between the germline ends. This CDR3 comprises 13 residues. The CDR3 reads CASSPPTYNEQFF. The CDR3 region has the DNA TGTGCCAGCTCACCACCAACCTACAATGAGCAGTTCTTC.

Details on this clonotype: The germline gene is not matched at one end of the junction; a read error may be the cause. V gene TRBV10-3 combines with J gene TRBJ2-5, with TRBD1 identical over 11 bases. This CDR3 has 16 amino acids. Germline CDR1 and CDR2: ENHRY and SYGVKD. The CDR3 DNA sequence: TGTGCCATCTGTGAGACGACCGGGACAGGGGGAGAGACCCAGTACTTC. The encoded protein is CAICETTGTGGETQYF.

The chain employs TRBV5-6 and TRBJ1-1, with 10 bases fitting TRBD1. The CDR3 has 13 amino acids. Germline V gene data show CDR1 as SGHDT and CDR2 as YYEEEE. Trimming at V came to 4 bases and at J to 11 bases, leaving 8 bases not matched to a gene. The CDR3 nucleotides are TGTGCCAGCAGCACCTACCGGACAGGGGGTGCTTTCTTT. Its protein is CASSTYRTGGAFF.

Comment on this clonotype: Given a much more abundant clone one base away, this may be a read error. The J gene is TRBJ2-5, the V gene TRBV9; D is undetermined. CDR1 and CDR2 (germline): SGDLS, YYNGEE. The CDR3 has 14 amino acids. The CDR3 nucleotides read TGTGCCGGCAGCGTAGGAACCACCCAAGAGACCCAGTACTTC. This codes for CAGSVGTTQETQYF.

The V and J genes are TRBV20-1 and TRBJ2-1; 10 nucleotides line up with TRBD2. V shed 0 bases, J shed 6 bases, and the junction held 8 bases outside the gene matches. In germline, CDR1 is DFQATT, CDR2 SNEGSKA (reference sequence). The CDR3 contains 16 residues. The DNA for the CDR3 is TGCAGTGCTAGAGATGGCCCTAGCGGGAGCTTCAATGAGCAGTTCTTC. This translates into CSARDGPSGSFNEQFF.

J is TRBJ1-1 and V is TRBV4-3, with TRBD1 as a possible D gene (5 bases). Trimming removed 4 bases at V and 4 bases at J, with 13 bases between. Germline CDR1 is LGHNA and CDR2 is YSLEER. CDR3 length: 14 amino acids. CDR3 bases: TGCGCCAGCAGCCTACGGGGGGTGGGCACTGAAGCTTTCTTT. Protein product: CASSLRGVGTEAFF.

This chain links TRBV20-1 with TRBJ2-5; 8 bases fit TRBD2. Trimming took 3 bases from V and 7 from J; bases not matched to a gene: 13. CDR3 size: 15 residues. CDR1 DFQATT and CDR2 SNEGSKA come from the germline V gene (reference sequence). CDR3 nucleotides: TGCAGTGCTAGTGCTGGGGGCGGGGGGCTTGGGACCCAGTACTTC. Translated: CSASAGGGGLGTQYF.

The chain uses TRBV28 and TRBJ2-3; 9 nucleotides match TRBD2. Germline values: CDR1 MDHEN, CDR2 SYDVKM. The CDR3 length is 15 residues. J lost 0 bases, V lost 11 bases, and 9 bases had no gene match. The CDR3 DNA sequence: TGTGCCGCGTGGGCGGGGGGGCCTAGCACAGATACGCAGTATTTT. Protein sequence: CAAWAGGPSTDTQYF. The full variable domain, rest sourced from reference TRBV28 and TRBJ2-3, is DVKVTQSSRYLVKRTGEKVFLECVQDMDHENMFWYRQDPGLGLRLIYFSYDVKMKEKGDIPEGYSVSREKKERFSLILESASTNQTSMYLCAAWAGGPSTDTQYFGPGTRLTVL.

The chain couples TRBV7-2 to TRBJ1-4; weak D call: TRBD1 (5 bases). CDR3 size: 12 residues. Trimming pared 5 bases from V and 7 bases from J, leaving 8 bases between. Germline V lookup: CDR1 SGHTA, CDR2 FQGNSA. The CDR3 DNA sequence: TGTGCCAGCAGCGCTCAGGGTGAAAAACTGTTTTTT. Translation: CASSAQGEKLFF.

This clonotype was seen just once. The chain carries TRBV2 and TRBJ2-1; a possible D gene is TRBD1 (6 bases). The J call may be faulty, since TRBJ2-7 better matches the DNA end. The CDR3 loop spans 13 amino acids. Looked up from germline, CDR1 is SNHLY and CDR2 is FYNNEI. CDR3 nucleotide sequence: TGTGCCAGCAGTAGGGACAACCGAGACGAGCAGTACTTC. Its protein product is CASSRDNRDEQYF.

The gene calls are TRBV20-1 and TRBJ2-7, with D unclear. This CDR3 is 13 amino acids long. From germline, CDR1 is DFQATT and CDR2 SNEGSKA (reference sequence). V was trimmed by 8 bases and J by 0 bases, leaving 14 bases between them. The CDR3 DNA sequence: TGCAGTCCTGACAAGGGCACCTCCTACGAGCAGTACTTC. Its translation: CSPDKGTSYEQYF.

The chain links TRBV7-6 to TRBJ1-1; the D gene is possibly TRBD1 (5 bases). Between the trimmed V and J ends, which lost 1 base and 11 bases, there was a span of 11 bases. The CDR3 is 12 amino acids. Germline CDR1 SGHVS, CDR2 FNYEAQ. CDR3 in DNA: TGTGCCAGCAGCTTAGGGGACGGGACGGCTTTCTTT. Translation: CASSLGDGTAFF.

This clonotype was picked up a small number of times. The rearrangement uses TRBV28 and TRBJ2-6, with 12 bases aligning to TRBD1. The trim removed 9 bases at V and 3 bases at J, leaving 9 bases unmatched. There are 17 residues in the CDR3. Germline CDR1 reads MDHEN; CDR2 reads SYDVKM. For the CDR3, the DNA is TGTGCCAGTATCCCGGGACAGGGGGCGAATGGGGCCAACGTCCTGACTTTC. Its translation is CASIPGQGANGANVLTF.

This sequence joins TRBV20-1 and TRBJ1-2, with D perhaps matching TRBD1 (6 bases). Germline V gives CDR1 DFQATT, CDR2 SNEGSKA (reference sequence). The CDR3 has 10 residues. V was cut by 6 bases and J by 7 bases, with 9 bases left in between. CDR3 DNA: TGCAGTGCGCAGGGGTCTGGCTACACCTTC. Translated, it gives CSAQGSGYTF.

This sequence joins TRBV11-2 and TRBJ1-3; D gene unclear. V was shortened by 6 bases and J by 3 bases, with 9 bases between the two germline ends. In germline, CDR1 is SGHAT, CDR2 FQNNGV. The CDR3 sequence is 13 residues long. CDR3 nucleotides: TGTGCCAGCAGGCGGAGCCTTGGAAACACCATATATTTT. Amino acid sequence: CASRRSLGNTIYF.

The chain uses TRBV7-9 and TRBJ1-2; D not certain. The length of the CDR3 is 13 residues. Germline V CDR1 and CDR2: SEHNR, FQNEAQ (reference sequence). V dropped 5 bases and J dropped 5 bases, with 12 bases sitting between them. The CDR3, as DNA: TGTGCCAGCAGCGAACCTGGAGGATATGGCTACACCTTC. It codes for CASSEPGGYGYTF.

This clonotype was detected a few times. This chain links TRBV7-6 with TRBJ1-6; D might be TRBD1 (5 bases). Trimming took off 2 bases at V and 6 bases at J, with 11 bases between the two ends. The CDR3 consists of 15 residues. Looked up from germline, CDR1 is SGHVS and CDR2 is FNYEAQ. The CDR3 region has the DNA TGTGCCAGCAGCTTAAAGGGGAACGGTAATTCACCCCTCCACTTT. It yields the protein CASSLKGNGNSPLHF.

This chain joins TRBV4-3 and TRBJ2-5; possibly TRBD1 for D (6 bases). Trimming removed 1 base at V and 4 bases at J, with 13 bases between. Germline-derived CDR1 and CDR2 are LGHNA and YSLEER. CDR3 length equals 15 residues. CDR3 in amino acids: CASSQVATGRETQYF. The CDR3 nucleotides read TGCGCCAGCAGCCAAGTCGCCACAGGGCGAGAGACCCAGTACTTC.

The sample holds a few counts of this clonotype. The chain links TRBV5-1 to TRBJ2-5; D may be TRBD1 (6 bases). The V gene's germline CDR1 is SGHRS and CDR2 YFSETQ. V was pared by 0 bases and J by 9 bases, with 12 bases between. The CDR3 has 13 residues. CDR3 in DNA: TGCGCCAGCAGCTTGGCCCCAGAGGGGGCCCAGTACTTC. It translates to CASSLAPEGAQYF.

This clonotype was seen a handful of times. The chain uses TRBV4-1 and TRBJ2-5, with D possibly matching TRBD1 (5 bases). The CDR3 is 17 residues long. Germline CDR1 and CDR2: MGHRA and YSYEKL. V was pared by 0 bases and J by 7 bases, with 21 bases between. The DNA for the CDR3 is TGCGCCAGCAGCCAAGACTCGCCAACCAGGGCCCCCCGGACCCAGTACTTC. Protein: CASSQDSPTRAPRTQYF.

The chain is built from TRBV6-2 or TRBV6-3 and TRBJ2-7; D is possibly TRBD1 or TRBD2 (5 bases each). V shed 5 bases and J shed 3 bases, with 14 bases lying between them. The CDR3 sequence is 14 residues long. Looked up from germline, CDR1 is MNHEY and CDR2 is SVGEGT. Here the CDR3 reads CASSPWDGFYEQYF. CDR3 bases: TGTGCCAGCAGTCCCTGGGACGGATTCTACGAGCAGTACTTC.

This clonotype has more than one count but fewer than ten. The chain has TRBV7-9 and TRBJ2-3, with D unclear. The CDR3 has 15 residues. Germline V gene sequence: CDR1 SEHNR, CDR2 FQNEAQ (reference sequence). V lost 7 bases, J lost 0 bases, and 14 bases lay in between. The CDR3 region has the DNA TGTGCCAGCATGCCATTCGACCGTAGCACAGATACGCAGTATTTT. Amino acid sequence: CASMPFDRSTDTQYF.

The gene calls are TRBV10-3 and TRBJ2-3, with 11 nucleotides matching TRBD1. V lost 5 bases to trimming and J lost 9 bases; unmatched junction nucleotides: 10. This CDR3 contains 15 residues. Germline V lookup: CDR1 ENHRY, CDR2 SYGVKD. CDR3 nucleotide sequence: TGTGCCATCAGTCATGGACAGGGGGCAATAGAGACGCAGTATTTT. Translating it yields CAISHGQGAIETQYF.

A few counts support this clonotype. V is TRBV7-2 and J is TRBJ2-3; 13 nucleotides line up with TRBD2. The CDR3 has 15 residues. J lost 5 bases, V lost 6 bases, and 5 bases had no gene match. Germline V CDR1 and CDR2: SGHTA, FQGNSA. The DNA of the CDR3 is TGTGCCAGCAGGGAGACTAGCGGGGGGCAAGATACGCAGTATTTT. Translating it yields CASRETSGGQDTQYF. The variable domain in full, with the rest retrieved from reference TRBV7-2 and TRBJ2-3, is GAGVSQSPSNKVTEKGKDVELRCDPISGHTALYWYRQSLGQGLEFLIYFQGNSAPDKSGLPSDRFSAERTGGSVSTLTIQRTQQEDSAVYLCASRETSGGQDTQYFGPGTRLTVL.

This clonotype was seen ten or more times. This rearrangement joins TRBV27 to TRBJ1-1; D unresolved. Trimming pared 5 bases from V and 5 bases from J, leaving 12 bases between. This CDR3 is 13 amino acids long. The germline V gene encodes CDR1 MNHEY and CDR2 SMNVEV (reference sequence). DNA of the CDR3: TGTGCCAGCAGTGCCTCAGCTGGGACTGAAGCTTTCTTT. It translates to CASSASAGTEAFF.

This clonotype turned up a few times. The chain couples TRBV11-1 to TRBJ2-6, with D possibly called TRBD1 or TRBD2 (5 bases each). V lost 2 bases to trimming and J lost 0 bases, with 11 bases between them. CDR1 is SGHAT and CDR2 is FQDESV in the germline V gene (reference sequence). CDR3 size: 17 residues. In DNA form, the CDR3 reads TGTGCCAGCAGCTTACGGGACGTCAGCTCTGGGGCCAACGTCCTGACTTTC. This encodes CASSLRDVSSGANVLTF.

The CDR3 is CASRTSGVPGADTQYF. The CDR3 bases are TGTGCCAGTCGGACTAGCGGGGTCCCGGGGGCAGATACGCAGTATTTT. The chain is built from TRBV2 and TRBJ2-3, with TRBD2 identical over 12 bases. In germline, CDR1 is SNHLY, CDR2 FYNNEI. This CDR3 is 16 amino acids long. Germline trimming cut 9 bases from V and 4 bases from J; bases unmatched to any gene: 11.

CDR3 amino acids: CASKTTGGLLLNTGELFF. Here the CDR3 DNA reads TGTGCCAGCAAGACGACAGGGGGCCTTCTTTTGAACACCGGGGAGCTGTTTTTT. The J gene is TRBJ2-2, the V gene TRBV27; TRBD1 agrees at 10 bases. V was pared by 7 bases and J by 1 base, with 12 bases of the junction left unmatched. CDR3 size: 18 residues. Per the germline V gene, CDR1 is MNHEY and CDR2 is SMNVEV (reference sequence).

This clonotype has only a few counts. The chain uses TRBV7-2 and TRBJ2-5; TRBD1 is a possible D gene (6 bases). This CDR3 is 13 amino acids long. Trimming shortened V by 5 bases and J by 2 bases, and 9 bases separated the two germline ends. Germline V gives CDR1 SGHTA, CDR2 FQGNSA. The CDR3 spells CASSTGFQETQYF. The CDR3 coding sequence is TGTGCCAGCAGCACAGGGTTTCAAGAGACCCAGTACTTC.